These 27 T cell receptor beta chains came from one sample sequenced in a study of Ad26.COV2.S vaccination and SARS-CoV-2 variants. Sequencing used immunoSEQ multiplex PCR; TCRdb keeps in-frame clones, though not all of them. This table holds about 400,000 clones, approximately 88% found once. Treatment meaning: around 19 received Ad26.COV2.S at low or high dose, single or two shots; roughly five received placebo; per-sample allocation not given. Material that was analyzed had been drawn on day 63 after the first vaccine or placebo injection. Here the sequenced sample was peripheral blood, taken in a trial of Ad26.COV2.S vaccine versus placebo. These receptors originate from a person between 18 and 60 years old who received the Ad26.COV2.S COVID-19 vaccine or a placebo.

DNA for the CDR3: TGTGCCAGCAGTTTAAAGGGGGCGAACACTGAAGCTTTCTTT. Its protein is CASSLKGANTEAFF. The V gene is TRBV27, the J gene TRBJ1-1, with TRBD1 matching 7 bases. CDR1 MNHEY and CDR2 SMNVEV come from the germline V gene (reference sequence). The CDR3 has 14 amino acids. V was clipped by 2 bases and J by 1 base; unmatched bases: 1.

The gene calls are TRBV10-3 and TRBJ2-3; 11 positions match TRBD2. CDR3 length: 15 amino acids. Trimming took 2 bases from V and 6 from J; bases not matched to a gene: 4. CDR1 and CDR2 from the germline V gene are ENHRY and SYGVKD. CDR3 DNA sequence: TGTGCCATCAGTGAGGTAGCGGGGGGGGTGGATACGCAGTATTTT. Its translation is CAISEVAGGVDTQYF.

This rearrangement joins TRBV7-3 to TRBJ2-6; D perhaps matches TRBD1 (5 bases). The CDR3 spans 15 residues. V was shortened by 3 bases and J by 2 bases, with 8 bases between the two germline ends. Germline loops: CDR1 SGHTA, CDR2 FQGTGA. The CDR3 DNA reads as TGTGCCAGCAGCTTCCAGGGCGCTGGGGCCAACGTCCTGACTTTC. It encodes CASSFQGAGANVLTF.

V usage is TRBV5-6 and J usage is TRBJ1-5; TRBD1 agrees at 7 bases. There are 15 residues in the CDR3. Unmatched junction bases numbered 10, after V lost 4 bases and J lost 6 bases. Germline V CDR1 and CDR2: SGHDT, YYEEEE. For the CDR3, the DNA is TGTGCCAGCAGCGTAGGGACAGTAGATAGTCAGCCCCAGCATTTT. This encodes CASSVGTVDSQPQHF.

Written as DNA, the CDR3 is TGTGCCAGCAGCCAAGGACGGAATGGACTGGGCACCTACGAGCAGTACTTC. As protein: CASSQGRNGLGTYEQYF. The chain couples TRBV3-1 (or the pseudogene TRBV3-2) to TRBJ2-7, with TRBD2 as a possible D gene (5 bases). The CDR3 has 17 residues. V was trimmed by 1 base and J by 2 bases, leaving 18 bases between them. Germline loops: CDR1 LGHDT, CDR2 YNNKEL (reference sequence).

The chain carries TRBV27 and TRBJ2-3; unclear D gene. Germline CDR1 reads MNHEY; CDR2 reads SMNVEV (reference sequence). Trimming took 0 bases from V and 0 from J, leaving 16 bases between them. The CDR3 extends over 18 amino acids. The chain's CDR3 is CASSLSLRSRTSTDTQYF. DNA for the CDR3: TGTGCCAGCAGTTTATCTCTTCGGTCCAGGACGAGCACAGATACGCAGTATTTT.

CDR3 in DNA: TGTGCCAGCAGCCCGTTGACGGAATACACCGGGGAGCTGTTTTTT. Translated, it gives CASSPLTEYTGELFF. This chain links TRBV11-2 with TRBJ2-2; no definite D call. V was clipped by 5 bases and J by 3 bases, with 13 bases between them. The CDR3 is 15 amino acids. Per the germline V gene, CDR1 is SGHAT and CDR2 is FQNNGV. Drawing the rest from reference TRBV11-2 and TRBJ2-2, the complete variable domain is EAGVAQSPRYKIIEKRQSVAFWCNPISGHATLYWYQQILGQGPKLLIQFQNNGVVDDSQLPKDRFSAERLKGVDSTLKIQPAKLEDSAVYLCASSPLTEYTGELFFGEGSRLTVL.

This clone was seen a single time. The chain is built from TRBV7-2 and TRBJ1-2; D gene unclear. Germline CDR1 reads SGHTA; CDR2 reads FQGNSA. Between the trimmed V and J ends, which lost 6 bases and 6 bases, there was a span of 17 bases. The CDR3 is 14 residues long. CDR3 residues: CASSETFRPNGYTF. The CDR3 DNA reads TGTGCCAGCAGTGAAACCTTTCGACCCAATGGCTACACCTTC. The whole variable domain, remainder taken from reference TRBV7-2 and TRBJ1-2, is GAGVSQSPSNKVTEKGKDVELRCDPISGHTALYWYRQSLGQGLEFLIYFQGNSAPDKSGLPSDRFSAERTGGSVSTLTIQRTQQEDSAVYLCASSETFRPNGYTFGSGTRLTVV.

The rearrangement joins TRBV11-2 to TRBJ2-5, with D maybe TRBD2 (7 bases). CDR3 size: 15 residues. Germline V gene data show CDR1 as SGHAT and CDR2 as FQNNGV. V was cut by 5 bases and J by 5 bases, with 18 bases left in between. The CDR3 protein is CASSGEGGHGETQYF. CDR3 coding DNA: TGTGCCAGCAGCGGGGAGGGGGGCCACGGGGAGACCCAGTACTTC. Based on the CDR3 plus reference TRBV11-2 and TRBJ2-5, the full variable domain is EAGVAQSPRYKIIEKRQSVAFWCNPISGHATLYWYQQILGQGPKLLIQFQNNGVVDDSQLPKDRFSAERLKGVDSTLKIQPAKLEDSAVYLCASSGEGGHGETQYFGPGTRLLVL.

This chain joins TRBV7-2 and TRBJ2-4; 7 nucleotides align to TRBD1. There are 12 residues in the CDR3. V dropped 4 bases and J dropped 7; count of bases not matched to a gene: 1. CDR1 and CDR2 from the germline V gene are SGHTA and FQGNSA. The CDR3 DNA follows: TGTGCCAGCAGCTCGACAGGGAACATTCAGTACTTC. Its protein is CASSSTGNIQYF.

V and J are TRBV11-1 and TRBJ1-2; D is perhaps TRBD1 (5 bases). This CDR3 has 13 residues. Germline V gene sequence: CDR1 SGHAT, CDR2 FQDESV (reference sequence). The V and J ends lost 1 base and 7 bases respectively, with 10 bases between them. The CDR3 bases are TGTGCCAGCAGCTTAGTAGGGGTGCGTGGCTACACCTTC. It is translated as CASSLVGVRGYTF.

This rearrangement joins TRBV19 to TRBJ1-5, with 7 nucleotides matching TRBD1. The germline V gene has CDR1 LNHDA and CDR2 SQIVND (reference sequence). CDR3 size: 15 residues. J gave up 6 bases and V 6 bases, and 11 bases lay outside the gene matches. In nucleotides, the CDR3 is TGTGCCAGTAGACCGAATACAGGGGTCGGTCAGCCCCAGCATTTT. Protein sequence: CASRPNTGVGQPQHF.

The chain joins TRBV30 to TRBJ2-7, with 7 positions matching TRBD2. Looked up from germline, CDR1 is GTSNPN and CDR2 is SVGIG (reference sequence). The CDR3 has 14 amino acids. J lost 4 bases, V lost 3 bases, and 9 bases had no gene match. The CDR3 DNA reads as TGTGCCTGGAGGGGGGGGTCGAAGGGTTACGAGCAGTACTTC. It translates to CAWRGGSKGYEQYF.

J is TRBJ2-1 and V is TRBV9, with D unresolved. The CDR3 contains 15 residues. Trimming shortened V by 2 bases and J by 1 base, and 10 bases separated the two germline ends. Germline CDR1 is SGDLS and CDR2 is YYNGEE. CDR3 sequence: CASSVGVGSYNEQFF. As DNA, the CDR3 is TGTGCCAGCAGCGTTGGGGTAGGTTCCTACAATGAGCAGTTCTTC. Filled out from reference TRBV9 and TRBJ2-1, the complete variable domain reads DSGVTQTPKHLITATGQRVTLRCSPRSGDLSVYWYQQSLDQGLQFLIQYYNGEERAKGNILERFSAQQFPDLHSELNLSSLELGDSALYFCASSVGVGSYNEQFFGPGTRLTVL.

With respect to this clone: This probably arose from a read error, given a far larger clone one base away. The CDR3: CASSYRGTGELFF. The CDR3 DNA reads as TGTGCCAGCAGTTACAGGGGCACCGGGGAGCTGTTTTTT. J is TRBJ2-2 and V is TRBV2, with 7 bases identical to TRBD1. The CDR3 covers 13 residues. The ends lost 5 bases at V and 4 bases at J; junction bases unmatched: 1. Germline V gives CDR1 SNHLY, CDR2 FYNNEI.

The chain employs TRBV7-8 and TRBJ1-2; D gene uncertain. Germline lookup yields CDR1 SGHVS and CDR2 FQNEAQ. The CDR3 loop spans 15 amino acids. V dropped 4 bases and J dropped 4 bases, with 16 bases sitting between them. CDR3 protein: CASSSRRGSSYGYTF. CDR3 bases: TGTGCCAGCAGCTCTAGGCGGGGAAGTAGCTATGGCTACACCTTC.

This chain links TRBV19 with TRBJ2-7; 12 bases agree with TRBD1. Germline assignment: CDR1 LNHDA and CDR2 SQIVND (reference sequence). The CDR3 is made up of 15 amino acids. Losses at the gene ends were 5 bases for V and 6 bases for J; bases not matched to a gene: 8. In nucleotides, the CDR3 is TGTGCCAGTAGTGGTCCGGGACAGGGGGCTAGCGAGCAGTACTTC. Its protein is CASSGPGQGASEQYF.

The CDR3 DNA follows: TGCGCCAGCAGCCAAGATCTCCAGCCGGAGACCCAGTACTTC. This codes for CASSQDLQPETQYF. This chain uses TRBV4-3 with TRBJ2-5; D not resolved. Germline V lookup: CDR1 LGHNA, CDR2 YSLEER. This CDR3 is built from 14 residues. Between the trimmed V and J ends, which lost 0 bases and 5 bases, there was a span of 10 bases.

The genes are TRBV11-3 and TRBJ1-6, with D possibly TRBD1 on 5 matching bases. Looked up from germline, CDR1 is SGHNT and CDR2 is YENEEA. V was trimmed by 5 bases and J by 8 bases, leaving 10 bases between them. This CDR3 region has 13 residues. The chain's CDR3 is CASSLDRDSPLHF. The CDR3, as DNA: TGTGCCAGCAGCCTCGACAGAGATTCACCCCTCCACTTT.

The rearrangement uses TRBV5-1 and TRBJ2-7; 11 bases line up with TRBD2. The CDR3 sequence is 14 residues long. The V gene end was trimmed by 3 bases and the J gene end by 4 bases; junction bases not matched to a gene: 3. From germline, CDR1 is SGHRS and CDR2 YFSETQ. The CDR3, as DNA: TGCGCCAGCAGCTCTAGCGGGGGGCGGTACGAGCAGTACTTC. Its translation: CASSSSGGRYEQYF.

The V call is TRBV12-3 or TRBV12-4, the J call TRBJ1-6, with 7 nucleotides matching TRBD1. The length of the CDR3 is 13 residues. With 6 bases clipped from V and 10 bases from J, the junction kept 6 bases outside the gene matches. In DNA, the CDR3 is TGTGCCAGCAGAACAGGGGAGCACTCACCCCTCCACTTT. Translating gives CASRTGEHSPLHF.

The genes are TRBV7-8 and TRBJ1-1, with D tentatively TRBD1 (5 bases). CDR1 is SGHVS, CDR2 FQNEAQ, per germline. V was pared by 5 bases and J by 4 bases, with 14 bases between. The CDR3 has 14 residues. In DNA, the CDR3 is TGTGCCAGCAGCATCGGGACTCCGGGCACTGAAGCTTTCTTT. Translated: CASSIGTPGTEAFF.

The V and J genes are TRBV9 and TRBJ1-2; D may be TRBD1 (6 bases). Trimming removed 0 bases at V and 6 bases at J, with 27 bases between. The CDR3 totals 19 residues. Looked up from germline, CDR1 is SGDLS and CDR2 is YYNGEE. The CDR3 reads CASSVEPVGGGGAHNGYTF. In nucleotides, the CDR3 is TGTGCCAGCAGCGTAGAGCCCGTTGGAGGAGGGGGAGCTCACAATGGCTACACCTTC.

The chain uses TRBV5-6 and TRBJ1-2; D gene unclear. Germline V gives CDR1 SGHDT, CDR2 YYEEEE. V was clipped by 0 bases and J by 14 bases, with 11 bases between them. CDR3 size: 11 residues. This chain's CDR3 is CASSLDGVETF. For the CDR3, the DNA is TGTGCCAGCAGCTTGGATGGGGTAGAAACCTTC.

The J gene is TRBJ2-7, the V gene TRBV12-3 or TRBV12-4; D remains ambiguous. The CDR3 is 12 residues long. Deletions cut 3 bases from V and 7 bases from J, with 10 bases between. The CDR3 bases are TGTGCCAGCAGTTTGGGAAGGTGGGAGCAGTACTTC. This encodes CASSLGRWEQYF.

This clone was detected once. The chain employs TRBV4-1 and TRBJ2-7, with TRBD1 identical over 8 bases. The length of the CDR3 is 15 residues. Germline lookup yields CDR1 MGHRA and CDR2 YSYEKL. Losses at the gene ends were 4 bases for V and 5 bases for J; bases not matched to a gene: 10. DNA of the CDR3: TGCGCCAGCAGCCTCTTCGGACAGGGTGGGGACGAGCAGTACTTC. Protein sequence: CASSLFGQGGDEQYF.

This chain links TRBV29-1 with TRBJ2-7; D ambiguous. This CDR3 has 13 amino acids. The V gene lost 4 bases and the J gene lost 5 bases, with 15 bases spanning the gap. Germline CDR1 and CDR2: SQVTM and ANQGSEA. CDR3 loop: CSVVQLQQDEQYF. CDR3 nucleotide sequence: TGCAGCGTTGTTCAGCTTCAACAAGACGAGCAGTACTTC.